This entry lists 28 T cell receptor beta chains sequenced from one sample in a study of cytomegalovirus exposure and HLA in healthy donors. The PCR ran on 60 Vbeta and 13 Jbeta primers. Some clones are missing from TCRdb's copy, which holds only in-frame ones; the method was immunoSEQ multiplex PCR. The table lists 65,000 to 70,000 clones, around three quarters of them singletons. The sample comprised PBMCs. These receptors were obtained from a man aged 45-65 years in good health and CMV-seronegative.

The chain uses TRBV27 and TRBJ2-7; TRBD2 matches 9 bases. This CDR3 has 15 amino acids. Germline assignment: CDR1 MNHEY and CDR2 SMNVEV (reference sequence). V dropped 3 bases and J dropped 0; count of bases not matched to a gene: 3. CDR3 nucleotide sequence: TGTGCCAGCAGTTTTAGGCGGGAGGGCTCCTACGAGCAGTACTTC. The encoded protein is CASSFRREGSYEQYF.

The V call is TRBV4-3, the J call TRBJ1-1, with D possibly being TRBD1 (5 bases). The CDR3 is made up of 14 amino acids. Germline CDR1 and CDR2: LGHNA and YSLEER. V gave up 0 bases and J gave up 4 bases, with 9 bases separating them. The CDR3 DNA is TGCGCCAGCAGCCAAGAGGGGCGCGGCACTGAAGCTTTCTTT. It specifies CASSQEGRGTEAFF.

This clone has only one observation. J is TRBJ2-1 and V is TRBV7-9, with a tentative D call TRBD2 (5 bases). Germline CDR1 reads SEHNR; CDR2 reads FQNEAQ (reference sequence). This CDR3 comprises 14 residues. V lost 4 bases, J lost 0 bases, and 7 bases lay in between. Here the CDR3 reads CASSSGSSYNEQFF. DNA of the CDR3: TGTGCCAGCAGCTCTGGGAGCTCCTACAATGAGCAGTTCTTC.

The chain is built from TRBV28 and TRBJ2-7; D is perhaps TRBD2 (6 bases). Germline V gives CDR1 MDHEN, CDR2 SYDVKM. The CDR3 runs to 12 residues. V was trimmed by 6 bases and J by 7 bases, leaving 13 bases between them. CDR3 protein: CASRAGLGEQYF. Written as DNA, the CDR3 is TGTGCCAGCAGGGCGGGATTGGGAGAGCAGTACTTC.

V and J are TRBV6-1 and TRBJ2-1; 9 bases map to TRBD2. CDR1 is MNHNS, CDR2 SASEGT, per germline. The CDR3 consists of 15 residues. Losses at the gene ends were 1 base for V and 5 bases for J; bases not matched to a gene: 3. The CDR3 bases are TGTGCCAGCAGTGAAGTTGGACTAGCGAACAATGAGCAGTTCTTC. Amino acids: CASSEVGLANNEQFF.

The rearrangement uses TRBV28 and TRBJ2-7, with TRBD1 matching over 7 bases. V lost 3 bases and J lost 3; bases outside the gene matches: 5. The CDR3 has 14 residues. Germline V gene lookup returns CDR1 MDHEN and CDR2 SYDVKM. The CDR3 here is CASSLPPGGYEQYF. The CDR3 DNA reads TGTGCCAGCAGTTTGCCCCCAGGGGGCTACGAGCAGTACTTC.

V gene TRBV6-1 combines with J gene TRBJ1-5, with D possibly matching TRBD1 (6 bases). Germline V gene sequence: CDR1 MNHNS, CDR2 SASEGT. The CDR3 length is 15 residues. V shed 6 bases and J shed 4 bases, with 16 bases lying between them. The CDR3 nucleotides read TGTGCCAGCAGCCTCACGACAGGTAGTAATCAGCCCCAGCATTTT. As protein: CASSLTTGSNQPQHF.

This chain connects TRBV10-2 to TRBJ2-1; 14 nucleotides align to TRBD2. The CDR3 contains 17 residues. After removal of 4 bases from V and 4 bases from J, the junction contained 6 bases not matched to a gene. Per germline, CDR1 WSHSY and CDR2 SAAADI. The CDR3 bases are TGCGCCAGCAGTGTGGGACTAGCGGGGGTTTTTTACAATGAGCAGTTCTTC. This sequence encodes CASSVGLAGVFYNEQFF.

This clone was recorded only once. The chain recombines TRBV29-1 with TRBJ1-4; 10 nucleotides agree with TRBD1. The CDR3 loop spans 13 amino acids. Germline V gives CDR1 SQVTM, CDR2 ANQGSEA. V lost 4 bases to trimming and J lost 7 bases; unmatched junction nucleotides: 3. CDR3 sequence reads: CSVGGTGVEKLFF. The CDR3 nucleotides read TGCAGCGTTGGGGGGACAGGGGTTGAAAAACTGTTTTTT.

In nucleotides, the CDR3 is TGTGCCAGCAGTAGCCTAGTCCGGGAAAAACTGTTTTTT. This translates into CASSSLVREKLFF. This rearrangement joins TRBV27 to TRBJ1-4; D call uncertain. From germline, CDR1 is MNHEY and CDR2 SMNVEV (reference sequence). Trimming removed 5 bases from V and 8 bases from J, with 12 bases in between. This CDR3 has 13 amino acids.

This clone was observed a few times. V gene TRBV28 combines with J gene TRBJ2-7, with TRBD1 identical over 9 bases. With V trimmed by 3 bases and J by 11 bases, 2 bases remained unmatched. The length of the CDR3 is 11 residues. CDR1 MDHEN and CDR2 SYDVKM come from the germline V gene. CDR3 amino acids: CASSFRDREYF. CDR3 bases: TGTGCCAGCAGTTTTCGGGACAGGGAGTACTTC.

The chain carries TRBV5-1 and TRBJ2-3; 7 positions match TRBD1. The CDR3 consists of 15 residues. With V trimmed by 3 bases and J by 4 bases, 8 bases remained unmatched. Germline assignment: CDR1 SGHRS and CDR2 YFSETQ. CDR3 nucleotide sequence: TGCGCCAGCAGCTGGACAGGAACCCTCTCAGATACGCAGTATTTT. Translating it yields CASSWTGTLSDTQYF.

V usage is TRBV9 and J usage is TRBJ1-1, with D tentatively TRBD1 (6 bases). This CDR3 contains 14 residues. The V end was cut by 5 bases, the J end by 2 bases, with 13 bases between. Germline CDR1 SGDLS, CDR2 YYNGEE. CDR3: CASREQGSNTEAFF. As DNA, the CDR3 is TGTGCCAGCAGAGAACAGGGAAGTAACACTGAAGCTTTCTTT.

CDR3 bases: TGTGCCAGCAGGAACTGGACAGGGACGATTGCCTCCCAGAATCAGCCCCAGCATTTT. Protein sequence: CASRNWTGTIASQNQPQHF. V is TRBV27 and J is TRBJ1-5; 8 nucleotides agree with TRBD1. J gave up 4 bases and V 6 bases, and 20 bases lay outside the gene matches. Germline loops: CDR1 MNHEY, CDR2 SMNVEV (reference sequence). The CDR3 contains 19 residues.

The chain uses TRBV30 and TRBJ2-1; 7 bases agree with TRBD2. Per the germline V gene, CDR1 is GTSNPN and CDR2 is SVGIG (reference sequence). Losses at the gene ends were 2 bases for V and 0 bases for J; bases not matched to a gene: 10. The CDR3 runs 17 residues. The CDR3 spells CAWSQDWEGHSYNEQFF. As DNA, the CDR3 is TGTGCCTGGAGTCAAGATTGGGAGGGCCACTCCTACAATGAGCAGTTCTTC.

The chain has TRBV6-1 and TRBJ1-4, with D perhaps TRBD1 (5 bases). The CDR3 extends over 15 amino acids. V was pared by 8 bases and J by 1 base, with 14 bases between. The germline CDR1 and CDR2 sequences are MNHNS and SASEGT. Written as DNA, the CDR3 is TGTGCCAGCTCTACATCAGGGCGAACTAATGAAAAACTGTTTTTT. This translates into CASSTSGRTNEKLFF.

V usage is TRBV6-1 and J usage is TRBJ1-1, with D possibly being TRBD1 (5 bases). CDR1 is MNHNS, CDR2 SASEGT, per germline. With 4 bases removed from V and 1 base from J, the gap between germline ends came to 19 bases. There are 17 residues in the CDR3. DNA of the CDR3: TGTGCCAGCAGTGTTGCCCGGGGCGGGACCGCGAACACTGAAGCTTTCTTT. Its protein is CASSVARGGTANTEAFF.

This chain uses TRBV28 with TRBJ2-1; tentatively, D is TRBD2 (5 bases). The CDR3 runs 13 residues. Germline V gives CDR1 MDHEN, CDR2 SYDVKM. V was pared by 6 bases and J by 7 bases, with 13 bases between. CDR3 in amino acids: CASSRGVVNEQFF. In DNA form, the CDR3 reads TGTGCCAGCAGCCGGGGAGTTGTAAATGAGCAGTTCTTC.

V usage is TRBV7-3 and J usage is TRBJ2-1, with 10 positions matching TRBD2. The CDR3 is 15 residues long. J was trimmed by 9 bases and V by 0 bases; bases with no gene match: 5. The germline V gene encodes CDR1 SGHTA and CDR2 FQGTGA. In nucleotides, the CDR3 is TGTGCCAGCAGCTTAACGGCTAGCGGGGGAGTTGAGCAGTTCTTC. Translating gives CASSLTASGGVEQFF. The full variable domain, with the rest looked up from reference TRBV7-3 and TRBJ2-1, is GAGVSQTPSNKVTEKGKYVELRCDPISGHTALYWYRQSLGQGPEFLIYFQGTGAADDSGLPNDRFFAVRPEGSVSTLKIQRTERGDSAVYLCASSLTASGGVEQFFGPGTRLTVL.

The DNA of the CDR3 is TGTGCCAGCTTGGGACAGATCTACTATGGCTACACCTTC. Translated: CASLGQIYYGYTF. The chain joins TRBV28 to TRBJ1-2, with TRBD1 identical over 7 bases. After removal of 8 bases from V and 3 bases from J, the junction contained 6 bases not matched to a gene. Germline V gene sequence: CDR1 MDHEN, CDR2 SYDVKM. There are 13 residues in the CDR3.

This chain's CDR3 is CASSYSPFPTNEKLFF. The CDR3 DNA sequence: TGTGCCAGCAGTTACTCTCCGTTCCCAACTAATGAAAAACTGTTTTTT. The rearrangement links TRBV6-5 to TRBJ1-4, with D unresolved. CDR3 length: 16 residues. Looked up from germline, CDR1 is MNHEY and CDR2 is SVGAGI. V gave up 0 bases and J gave up 0 bases, with 8 bases separating them.

V gene TRBV9 combines with J gene TRBJ2-3, with 15 bases aligning to TRBD2. The CDR3 extends over 18 amino acids. The junction had 10 bases not matched to a gene; V was cut back by 4 bases and J by 4 bases. Germline V gives CDR1 SGDLS, CDR2 YYNGEE. The CDR3 nucleotides read TGTGCCAGCAGCCCCCGGACTAGCGGGGGGGCGGGGTCAGATACGCAGTATTTT. Protein sequence: CASSPRTSGGAGSDTQYF.

The V call is TRBV5-6, the J call TRBJ2-3; TRBD2 matches at 10 bases. With 4 bases clipped from V and 1 base from J, the junction kept 9 bases outside the gene matches. The CDR3 totals 17 residues. CDR1 and CDR2 (germline): SGHDT, YYEEEE. The CDR3 DNA reads TGTGCCAGCAGCAGAATATCCGGGACTAGCGGCACAGATACGCAGTATTTT. This gives the protein CASSRISGTSGTDTQYF.

This clone was observed a single time. The rearrangement uses TRBV6-1 and TRBJ2-1; 12 positions agree with TRBD2. The CDR3 runs 20 residues. The germline gives CDR1 MNHNS, CDR2 SASEGT. V lost 0 bases to trimming and J lost 0 bases; unmatched junction nucleotides: 9. CDR3 protein: CASSEAWLAGGRSSYNEQFF. Here the CDR3 DNA reads TGTGCCAGCAGTGAAGCGTGGCTAGCGGGGGGGAGGAGCTCCTACAATGAGCAGTTCTTC.

In this sample, this clone turned up once. The CDR3 is CASSGRGRPDTQYF. DNA for the CDR3: TGTGCCAGCAGTGGTAGGGGTAGGCCAGATACGCAGTATTTT. This chain connects TRBV6-4 to TRBJ2-3; D might be TRBD1 (5 bases). Germline V gives CDR1 MRHNA, CDR2 SNTAGT. CDR3 length: 14 residues. V was cut by 4 bases and J by 4 bases, with 12 bases left in between.

The chain joins TRBV10-3 to TRBJ1-1; D gene unclear. The ends were cut back, 4 bases at V and 7 bases at J, with 10 bases in the middle. This CDR3 contains 12 residues. Germline V CDR1 and CDR2: ENHRY, SYGVKD. CDR3 sequence: CAISVGDYEAFF. The CDR3 nucleotides are TGTGCCATCAGTGTTGGAGATTATGAAGCTTTCTTT.

V gene TRBV7-6 combines with J gene TRBJ2-7; D gene uncertain. The CDR3 contains 12 residues. Germline V CDR1 and CDR2: SGHVS, FNYEAQ. Trimming took 3 bases from V and 7 from J, leaving 10 bases between them. Here the CDR3 DNA reads TGTGCCAGCAGCTTGGTAGGAGTAGAGCAGTACTTC. Translation gives CASSLVGVEQYF.

This chain uses TRBV6-5 with TRBJ2-1; D unresolved. The V end was cut by 4 bases, the J end by 0 bases, with 10 bases between. The germline V gene has CDR1 MNHEY and CDR2 SVGAGI. The CDR3 covers 15 residues. The CDR3 DNA is TGTGCCAGCAGTTTAAGAGGAAGCTCCTACAATGAGCAGTTCTTC. This sequence encodes CASSLRGSSYNEQFF.